The 27 T cell receptor beta chains presented below share a single source sample, sequenced in a study of T cell responses to AZD1222 COVID-19 vaccine (TCRdb year 2021). Per the publication, the time point label means: about 28 days (+/-7) after the second vaccine dose. The library relied on the immunoSEQ multiplex PCR assay. TCRdb re-hosts the immuneACCESS table, in-frame sequences only. Its copies lack some clones; in the studies checked, an unresolved V gene accounts for under half of them, and the cause for the rest is not known. For this sample the table gives 100,000 to 150,000 clones, of which roughly 91% were detected only once. The ten largest make up less than 8.5% of the sample. The sequenced sample was peripheral blood, obtained 28 days after the second AZD1222 dose. The receptors derive from an adult who received the AZD1222 COVID-19 vaccine.

The chain carries TRBV10-1 and TRBJ1-5; weak D call: TRBD1 (5 bases). Germline V gene data show CDR1 as WNHNN and CDR2 as SYGVQD (reference sequence). Trimming cost V 6 bases and J 3 bases, with 12 bases left between them. The CDR3 is 14 amino acids. The CDR3 protein is CASSAGQFNQPQHF. CDR3 nucleotide sequence: TGCGCCAGCAGCGCCGGACAATTCAATCAGCCCCAGCATTTT.

This clone appeared once. The rearrangement links TRBV27 to TRBJ1-1; a possible D gene is TRBD1 (6 bases). Per germline, CDR1 MNHEY and CDR2 SMNVEV (reference sequence). This CDR3 is built from 13 residues. Deletions cut 6 bases from V and 6 bases from J, with 14 bases between. The CDR3, as DNA: TGTGCCAGCAGCCCGGTGGACAGCCCTGAAGCTTTCTTT. Its protein is CASSPVDSPEAFF.

The chain joins TRBV4-3 to TRBJ2-3; maybe TRBD1 (6 bases). The CDR3 sequence is 17 residues long. Trimming pared 0 bases from V and 4 bases from J, leaving 17 bases between. Germline CDR1 reads LGHNA; CDR2 reads YSLEER. CDR3 nucleotide sequence: TGCGCCAGCAGCCAAGAAGGTAAGGCAGGGGTGGCAGATACGCAGTATTTT. As protein: CASSQEGKAGVADTQYF.

The chain uses TRBV7-9 and TRBJ2-1; 9 positions agree with TRBD2. With 5 bases clipped from V and 4 bases from J, the junction kept 12 bases outside the gene matches. CDR1 SEHNR and CDR2 FQNEAQ come from the germline V gene (reference sequence). The CDR3 contains 17 residues. Written as DNA, the CDR3 is TGTGCCAGCAGCCCAGGACTAGCGTACCGAGGGTACAATGAGCAGTTCTTC. It specifies CASSPGLAYRGYNEQFF. The complete variable domain, with remaining parts taken from reference TRBV7-9 and TRBJ2-1, reads DTGVSQNPRHKITKRGQNVTFRCDPISEHNRLYWYRQTLGQGPEFLTYFQNEAQLEKSRLLSDRFSAERPKGSFSTLEIQRTEQGDSAMYLCASSPGLAYRGYNEQFFGPGTRLTVL.

The V and J genes are TRBV18 and TRBJ1-2, with 8 bases aligning to TRBD1. J gave up 4 bases and V 3 bases, and 7 bases lay outside the gene matches. The CDR3 has 15 amino acids. Germline CDR1 and CDR2: KGHSH and LQKENI. DNA of the CDR3: TGTGCCAGCTCACCCGTACGACAGGGGATCTATGGCTACACCTTC. Translation: CASSPVRQGIYGYTF. The full variable domain, its missing parts supplied by reference TRBV18 and TRBJ1-2, is NAGVMQNPRHLVRRRGQEARLRCSPMKGHSHVYWYRQLPEEGLKFMVYLQKENIIDESGMPKERFSAEFPKEGPSILRIQQVVRGDSAAYFCASSPVRQGIYGYTFGSGTRLTVV.

The V call is TRBV4-1, the J call TRBJ2-7; 9 bases map to TRBD2. J lost 4 bases, V lost 1 base, and 8 bases had no gene match. CDR1 and CDR2 (germline): MGHRA, YSYEKL. The CDR3 totals 16 residues. The CDR3 nucleotides are TGCGCCAGCAGCCAAGGTGCTAGCGGGACCTATTACGAGCAGTACTTC. It translates to CASSQGASGTYYEQYF.

V gene TRBV6-1 combines with J gene TRBJ2-7, with D maybe TRBD2 (5 bases). Germline loops: CDR1 MNHNS, CDR2 SASEGT. V was shortened by 0 bases and J by 3 bases, with 12 bases between the two germline ends. CDR3 size: 15 residues. CDR3 bases: TGTGCCAGCAGTGAAGCACCGGGGTTTTTCTACGAGCAGTACTTC. Residues: CASSEAPGFFYEQYF.

The gene calls are TRBV12-3 or TRBV12-4 and TRBJ1-1, with D maybe TRBD1 (5 bases). This CDR3 has 13 residues. The V gene lost 3 bases and the J gene lost 4 bases, with 9 bases spanning the gap. CDR3 DNA: TGTGCCAGCAGTTTCCAGGGACCCACTGAAGCTTTCTTT. Encoded protein: CASSFQGPTEAFF.

Points on this clone: At one end, the junction sequence differs from germline, possibly due to a read error. The chain is built from TRBV5-4 and TRBJ2-5; D not resolved. This CDR3 contains 9 residues. Germline CDR1 is SGHNT and CDR2 is YYREEE (reference sequence). DNA of the CDR3: TGTGCCAGCAGCCCCCTTCGGAACTTC. Residues: CASSPLRNF. Filled out from reference TRBV5-4 and TRBJ2-5, the complete variable domain reads ETGVTQSPTHLIKTRGQQVTLRCSSQSGHNTVSWYQQALGQGPQFIFQYYREEENGRGNFPPRFSGLQFPNYSSELNVNALELDDSALYLCASSPLRNFGPGTRLLVL.

V usage is TRBV5-1 and J usage is TRBJ1-1; D not resolved. The CDR3 consists of 16 residues. Trimming shortened V by 0 bases and J by 0 bases, and 12 bases separated the two germline ends. The germline V gene encodes CDR1 SGHRS and CDR2 YFSETQ. CDR3 loop: CASSLGIGRMNTEAFF. The DNA for the CDR3 is TGCGCCAGCAGCTTGGGGATTGGCAGAATGAACACTGAAGCTTTCTTT.

The V gene is TRBV5-4, the J gene TRBJ2-7; 8 positions agree with TRBD1. V trimming: 2 bases; J trimming: 4 bases; junction bases outside the gene matches: 8. This CDR3 contains 15 residues. The V gene's germline CDR1 is SGHNT and CDR2 YYREEE (reference sequence). CDR3 bases: TGTGCCAGCAGCTTTCAGGGGGCGGACGGTTACGAGCAGTACTTC. The encoded protein is CASSFQGADGYEQYF.

The chain joins TRBV5-4 to TRBJ2-5, with D possibly TRBD1 on 5 matching bases. The CDR3 contains 16 residues. V lost 4 bases and J 0 bases, leaving 16 bases between the germline ends. Germline V gene lookup returns CDR1 SGHNT and CDR2 YYREEE (reference sequence). The CDR3 is CASSLQGRANQETQYF. CDR3 sequence (DNA): TGTGCCAGCAGCCTCCAGGGCAGGGCTAACCAAGAGACCCAGTACTTC.

This sequence joins TRBV19 and TRBJ1-1; 8 bases map to TRBD1. The germline V gene has CDR1 LNHDA and CDR2 SQIVND (reference sequence). This CDR3 has 15 residues. V gave up 4 bases and J gave up 11 bases; unmatched junction bases: 15. In nucleotides, the CDR3 is TGTGCCAGTAGTAGTTGGACAGGGATTGGATCGTGGGCTTTCTTT. It codes for CASSSWTGIGSWAFF.

The chain carries TRBV4-1 and TRBJ2-5, with D unclear. V was shortened by 4 bases and J by 3 bases, with 12 bases between the two germline ends. Germline V gives CDR1 MGHRA, CDR2 YSYEKL. The CDR3 runs 14 residues. CDR3 bases: TGCGCCAGCAGCCTCGCTTTGGACGAAGAGACCCAGTACTTC. It is translated as CASSLALDEETQYF.

The chain links TRBV29-1 to TRBJ1-1; TRBD1 agrees at 8 bases. CDR3 length equals 14 residues. CDR1 SQVTM and CDR2 ANQGSEA come from the germline V gene. Unmatched junction bases numbered 10, after V lost 4 bases and J lost 6 bases. This CDR3 is CSVVRQGAIAEAFF. In nucleotides, the CDR3 is TGCAGCGTTGTTAGGCAGGGGGCGATCGCTGAAGCTTTCTTT. The full variable domain, completed using reference TRBV29-1 and TRBJ1-1, is SAVISQKPSRDICQRGTSLTIQCQVDSQVTMMFWYRQQPGQSLTLIATANQGSEATYESGFVIDKFPISRPNLTFSTLTVSNMSPEDSSIYLCSVVRQGAIAEAFFGQGTRLTVV.

The chain joins TRBV9 to TRBJ1-2; TRBD1 agrees at 10 bases. The CDR3 extends over 15 amino acids. V gave up 1 base and J gave up 8 bases; unmatched junction bases: 8. In germline, CDR1 is SGDLS, CDR2 YYNGEE. The CDR3 reads CASSVLSTGGRGYTF. In nucleotides, the CDR3 is TGTGCCAGCAGCGTACTTTCGACAGGGGGCCGGGGCTACACCTTC.

V is TRBV6-2 or TRBV6-3 and J is TRBJ2-1, with 8 nucleotides matching TRBD2. Germline trimming cut 6 bases from V and 12 bases from J; bases unmatched to any gene: 4. This CDR3 is 11 amino acids long. Per germline, CDR1 MNHEY and CDR2 SVGEGT. The CDR3 nucleotides read TGTGCCAGCAGCATAAGCGGGGGGCAGTTCTTC. Protein product: CASSISGGQFF.

The CDR3 is CASSMPPMGEGDSNQPQHF. CDR3 DNA sequence: TGTGCCAGTAGTATGCCCCCCATGGGGGAGGGGGATAGCAATCAGCCCCAGCATTTT. J is TRBJ1-5 and V is TRBV19; TRBD1 might be the D (6 bases). In germline, CDR1 is LNHDA, CDR2 SQIVND (reference sequence). Trimming shortened V by 3 bases and J by 0 bases, and 21 bases separated the two germline ends. The CDR3 spans 19 residues.

The chain recombines TRBV15 with TRBJ2-7; 7 positions agree with TRBD1. This CDR3 comprises 15 residues. Trimming cost V 1 base and J 3 bases; bases outside gene matches: 6. CDR1 and CDR2 from the germline V gene are LNHNV and YYDKDF (reference sequence). CDR3 residues: CATSRGDSIHYEQYF. Here the CDR3 DNA reads TGTGCCACCAGCAGAGGGGACAGCATCCACTACGAGCAGTACTTC. The full variable domain, in which reference TRBV15 and TRBJ2-7 provide the parts outside the CDR3, is DAMVIQNPRYQVTQFGKPVTLSCSQTLNHNVMYWYQQKSSQAPKLLFHYYDKDFNNEADTPDNFQSRRPNTSFCFLDIRSPGLGDTAMYLCATSRGDSIHYEQYFGPGTRLTVT.

In this sample, this clone turned up once. The V gene is TRBV5-1, the J gene TRBJ2-1; D gene unclear. V lost 4 bases and J lost 0, with 5 bases in between. Germline assignment: CDR1 SGHRS and CDR2 YFSETQ. CDR3 length equals 13 residues. CDR3 DNA: TGCGCCAGCAGCCCAGACTCCTACAATGAGCAGTTCTTC. Its translation: CASSPDSYNEQFF.

The rearrangement joins TRBV2 to TRBJ1-5; D not resolved. The CDR3 covers 13 residues. V shed 4 bases and J shed 2 bases, with 6 bases lying between them. Germline loops: CDR1 SNHLY, CDR2 FYNNEI. The CDR3 DNA reads TGTGCCAGCAGTGTGGAGGGCAATCAGCCCCAGCATTTT. This encodes CASSVEGNQPQHF.

V gene TRBV6-1 combines with J gene TRBJ2-6, with 9 bases aligning to TRBD1. Per the germline V gene, CDR1 is MNHNS and CDR2 is SASEGT. V was pared by 6 bases and J by 4 bases, with 13 bases of the junction left unmatched. The CDR3 spans 18 residues. CDR3 amino acids: CASSERGQGTSGANVLTF. The CDR3 DNA reads as TGTGCCAGCAGCGAACGGGGACAGGGAACTTCAGGGGCCAACGTCCTGACTTTC.

The J gene is TRBJ1-2, the V gene TRBV21-1. TRBV21-1 is labeled a pseudogene. The CDR3 is 21 residues long. The CDR3 reads CASEQRATFAKLGFSSYGYTF. The CDR3 nucleotides read TGTGCCAGCGAACAGCGCGCGACATTCGCTAAACTGGGGTTTTCCTCCTATGGCTACACCTTC.

Note on this clone: One junction end does not reproduce the germline sequence, and a read error may be involved. This sample also contains other DNA sequences that code for the same CDR3. This chain uses TRBV2 with TRBJ1-1; D is possibly TRBD1 (6 bases). Germline-derived CDR1 and CDR2 are SNHLY and FYNNEI. The CDR3 length is 13 residues. The CDR3 region has the DNA TGTGCTAGCAGCAACTCACAGGGTTCTGAAGCTTTCTTT. Encoded protein: CASSNSQGSEAFF.

This chain connects TRBV9 to TRBJ2-2, with 14 bases that match TRBD2. The germline gives CDR1 SGDLS, CDR2 YYNGEE. The CDR3 totals 19 residues. The trim removed 0 bases at V and 2 bases at J, leaving 6 bases unmatched. Here the CDR3 reads CASSVDVGTSGSNTGELFF. Here the CDR3 DNA reads TGTGCCAGCAGCGTAGACGTGGGGACTAGCGGGAGCAACACCGGGGAGCTGTTTTTT.

The chain carries TRBV7-9 and TRBJ1-4; D might be TRBD1 (6 bases). Germline assignment: CDR1 SEHNR and CDR2 FQNEAQ (reference sequence). This CDR3 spans 14 amino acids. Trimming left V 5 bases short and J 3 bases short, with 10 bases between. CDR3 in amino acids: CASSPDSPNEKLFF. In DNA, the CDR3 is TGTGCCAGCAGCCCGGACAGCCCTAATGAAAAACTGTTTTTT.

The chain employs TRBV6-2 or TRBV6-3 and TRBJ2-3, with 12 bases fitting TRBD2. The CDR3 runs to 16 residues. V shed 5 bases and J 6 bases; nucleotides not matched to a gene: 9. Germline V gives CDR1 MNHEY, CDR2 SVGEGT. This chain's CDR3 is CASSQTSGGPPDTQYF. The CDR3 DNA reads as TGTGCCAGCAGTCAGACTAGCGGGGGCCCCCCGGATACGCAGTATTTT.